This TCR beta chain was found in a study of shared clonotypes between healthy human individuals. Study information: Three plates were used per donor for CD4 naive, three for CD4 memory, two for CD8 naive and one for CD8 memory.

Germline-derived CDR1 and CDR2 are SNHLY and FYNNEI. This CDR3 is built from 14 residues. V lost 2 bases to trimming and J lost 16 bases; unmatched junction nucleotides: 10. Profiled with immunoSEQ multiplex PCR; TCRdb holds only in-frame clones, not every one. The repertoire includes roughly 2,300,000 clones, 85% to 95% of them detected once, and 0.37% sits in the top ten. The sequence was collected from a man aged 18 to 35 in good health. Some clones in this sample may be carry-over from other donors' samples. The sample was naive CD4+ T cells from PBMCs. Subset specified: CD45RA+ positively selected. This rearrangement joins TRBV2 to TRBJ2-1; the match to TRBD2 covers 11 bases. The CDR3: CASSEIIAGGLKFF. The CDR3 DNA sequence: TGTGCCAGCAGTGAAATCATAGCGGGAGGGTTAAAATTCTTC.